Here is one T cell receptor beta chain with its context. The sample originates from a study of preoperative IRX-2 immunotherapy in early breast cancer. Sequencing used immunoSEQ multiplex PCR; TCRdb keeps in-frame clones, though not all of them. The sample consists of approximately 12,000 clones, just over 90% of them appearing once. Treatment noted: preoperative locoregional IRX-2 cytokine immunotherapy. Samples came from a phase Ib trial of preoperative locoregional IRX-2 cytokine immunotherapy. V was clipped by 6 bases and J by 11 bases; unmatched bases: 5. Per the germline V gene, CDR1 is SQVTM and CDR2 is ANQGSEA. The length of the CDR3 is 10 residues.

The sample was gathered from a patient treated with IRX-2 immunotherapy. The source of this sequence is a human donor with breast cancer. The V and J genes are TRBV29-1 and TRBJ1-2; TRBD1 aligns across 8 bases. CDR3 coding DNA: TGCAGCGTCGGGACAGGTCTTTACACCTTC. It translates to CSVGTGLYTF.